This T cell receptor (beta chain) was documented in a study of vaccination effects on CD4 cells after COVID-19. Background on the study: Relative to the second dose, post-vaccine samples were obtained a median of 72 days later. Findings of the study overall: At late timepoints after vaccination, vaccine- and infection-induced clones shrank markedly.

The V and J ends lost 6 bases and 3 bases respectively, with 11 bases between them. There are 13 residues in the CDR3. Germline loops: CDR1 MNHEY, CDR2 SVGAGI. Sequencing used immunoSEQ multiplex PCR; TCRdb keeps in-frame clones, though not all of them. Of tens of thousands of clones listed, just under 75% are singletons. Turning to this clone: Its specificity is unknown.

Sequencing was preceded by expansion of antigen-specific CD4+ T cells with viral peptide pools in the ViraFEST assay. Researchers isolated CD4+ T cells once approximately ten days of culture had elapsed. Every participant took two doses of the BNT162b2 or mRNA-1273 vaccine. They grew a few million PBMC in each well, adding approximately 10 IU/ml IL-2 and around 10 ug/ml peptides. IL-2 medium was substituted for half the medium on days 3 and 7. The gene calls are TRBV6-5 and TRBJ1-2; the D gene is possibly TRBD1 (5 bases). The sequenced sample was CD4+ T cells from PBMCs cultured with HCoV-229E spike peptides, obtained after COVID-19 vaccination. This receptor was obtained from a human donor who received a COVID-19 vaccine. This CDR3 reads CASRLGQDYGYTF. The CDR3 nucleotides are TGTGCCAGCAGACTTGGACAAGACTATGGCTACACCTTC.